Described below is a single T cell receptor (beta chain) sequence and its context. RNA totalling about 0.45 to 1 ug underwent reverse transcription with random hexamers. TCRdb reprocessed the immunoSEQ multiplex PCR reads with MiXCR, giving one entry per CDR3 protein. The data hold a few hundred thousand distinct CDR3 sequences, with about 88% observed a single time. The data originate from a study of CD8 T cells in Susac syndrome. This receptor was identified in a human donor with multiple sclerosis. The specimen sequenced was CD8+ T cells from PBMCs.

The CDR3 DNA sequence: TGTGCCAGCAGCCCTACCCCCCTAGCGGGAAACGAGCAGTACTTC. Protein: CASSPTPLAGNEQYF. V is TRBV5-4 and J is TRBJ2-7, with 9 bases lining up with TRBD2. This CDR3 contains 15 residues. CDR1 and CDR2 from the germline V gene are SGHNT and YYREEE (reference sequence). The J segment lost 5 bases and the V segment lost 4 bases, leaving 10 bases of the junction unmatched. Combining the CDR3 with reference TRBV5-4 and TRBJ2-7 gives the whole variable domain ETGVTQSPTHLIKTRGQQVTLRCSSQSGHNTVSWYQQALGQGPQFIFQYYREEENGRGNFPPRFSGLQFPNYSSELNVNALELDDSALYLCASSPTPLAGNEQYFGPGTRLTVT.